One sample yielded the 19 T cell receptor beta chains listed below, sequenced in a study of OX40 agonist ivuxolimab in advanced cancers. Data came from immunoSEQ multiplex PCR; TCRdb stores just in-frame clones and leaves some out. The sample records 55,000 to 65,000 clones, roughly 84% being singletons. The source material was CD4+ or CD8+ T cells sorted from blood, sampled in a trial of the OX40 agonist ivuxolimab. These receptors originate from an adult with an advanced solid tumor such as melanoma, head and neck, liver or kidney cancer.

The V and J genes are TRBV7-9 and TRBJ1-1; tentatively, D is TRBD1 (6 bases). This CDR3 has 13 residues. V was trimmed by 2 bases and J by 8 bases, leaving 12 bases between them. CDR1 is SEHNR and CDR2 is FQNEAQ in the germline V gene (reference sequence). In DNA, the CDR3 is TGTGCCAGCAGCTTAAGCCCCGGGACAGAAGCTTTCTTT. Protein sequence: CASSLSPGTEAFF.

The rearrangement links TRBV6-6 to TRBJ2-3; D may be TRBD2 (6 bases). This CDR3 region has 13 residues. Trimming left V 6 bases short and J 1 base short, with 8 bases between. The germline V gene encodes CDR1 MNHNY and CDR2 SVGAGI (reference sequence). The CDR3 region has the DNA TGTGCCAGCAGACCGGGGGGCACAGATACGCAGTATTTT. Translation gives CASRPGGTDTQYF.

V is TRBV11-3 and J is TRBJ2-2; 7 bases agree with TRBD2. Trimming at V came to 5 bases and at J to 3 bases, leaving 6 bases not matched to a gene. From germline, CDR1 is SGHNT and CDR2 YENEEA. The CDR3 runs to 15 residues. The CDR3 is CASSLTSWYTGELFF. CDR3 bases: TGTGCCAGCAGCCTGACTAGCTGGTACACCGGGGAGCTGTTTTTT.

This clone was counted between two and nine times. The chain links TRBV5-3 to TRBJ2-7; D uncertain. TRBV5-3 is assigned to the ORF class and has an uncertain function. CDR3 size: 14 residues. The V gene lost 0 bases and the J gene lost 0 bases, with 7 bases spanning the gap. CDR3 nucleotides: TGTGCCAGAAGCTTGGTTCAGGACTCCTACGAGCAGTACTTC. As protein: CARSLVQDSYEQYF.

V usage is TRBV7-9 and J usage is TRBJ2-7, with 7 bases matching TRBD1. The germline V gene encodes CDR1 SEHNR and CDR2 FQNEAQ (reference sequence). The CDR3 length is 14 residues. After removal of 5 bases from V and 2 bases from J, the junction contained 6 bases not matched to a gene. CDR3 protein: CASSRDRYPYEQYF. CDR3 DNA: TGTGCCAGCAGCCGGGACAGATATCCCTACGAGCAGTACTTC.

The DNA for the CDR3 is TGTGCCAGCACTGAGACGAACACCGGGGAGCTGTTTTTT. The encoded protein is CASTETNTGELFF. The chain recombines TRBV27 with TRBJ2-2, with D hard to call. Trimming removed 7 bases at V and 0 bases at J, with 6 bases between. This CDR3 region has 13 residues. Per germline, CDR1 MNHEY and CDR2 SMNVEV (reference sequence).

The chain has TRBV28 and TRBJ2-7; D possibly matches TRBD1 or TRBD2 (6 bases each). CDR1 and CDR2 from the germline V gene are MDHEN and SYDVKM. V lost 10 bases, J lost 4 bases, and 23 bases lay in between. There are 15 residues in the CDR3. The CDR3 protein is CATAPVGGLRYEQYF. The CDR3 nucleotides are TGTGCCACCGCCCCCGTTGGGGGGCTAAGATACGAGCAGTACTTC.

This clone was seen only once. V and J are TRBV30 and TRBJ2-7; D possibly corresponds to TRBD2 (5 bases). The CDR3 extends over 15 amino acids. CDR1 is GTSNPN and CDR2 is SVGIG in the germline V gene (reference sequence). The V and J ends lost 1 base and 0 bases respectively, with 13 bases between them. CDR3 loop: CAWSGGRGSSYEQYF. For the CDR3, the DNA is TGTGCCTGGAGTGGAGGACGGGGAAGCTCCTACGAGCAGTACTTC.

The CDR3 nucleotides are TGTGCCAGTAGTATGGAGCTAGCGGCTTGGGAGCAGTACTTC. It encodes CASSMELAAWEQYF. This chain connects TRBV19 to TRBJ2-7; 7 positions agree with TRBD2. Looked up from germline, CDR1 is LNHDA and CDR2 is SQIVND (reference sequence). With V trimmed by 3 bases and J by 7 bases, 9 bases remained unmatched. CDR3 size: 14 residues. The full variable domain, its missing parts supplied by reference TRBV19 and TRBJ2-7, is DGGITQSPKYLFRKEGQNVTLSCEQNLNHDAMYWYRQDPGQGLRLIYYSQIVNDFQKGDIAEGYSVSREKKESFPLTVTSAQKNPTAFYLCASSMELAAWEQYFGPGTRLTVT.

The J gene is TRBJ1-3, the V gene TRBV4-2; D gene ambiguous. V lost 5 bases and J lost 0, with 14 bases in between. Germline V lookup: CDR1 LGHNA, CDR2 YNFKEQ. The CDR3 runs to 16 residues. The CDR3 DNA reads TGTGCCAGCAGCAACAGCGGGTTTTTCTCTGGAAACACCATATATTTT. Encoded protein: CASSNSGFFSGNTIYF.

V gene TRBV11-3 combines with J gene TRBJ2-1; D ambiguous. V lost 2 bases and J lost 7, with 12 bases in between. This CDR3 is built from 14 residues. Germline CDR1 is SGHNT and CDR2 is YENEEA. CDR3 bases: TGTGCCAGCAGCTTAAGTTCTAGGCGAAATGAGCAGTTCTTC. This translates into CASSLSSRRNEQFF.

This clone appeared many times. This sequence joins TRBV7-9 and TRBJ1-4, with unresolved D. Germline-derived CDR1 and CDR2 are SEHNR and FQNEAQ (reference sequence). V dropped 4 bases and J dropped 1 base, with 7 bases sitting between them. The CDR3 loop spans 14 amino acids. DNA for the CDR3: TGTGCCAGCAGCTCGACCGAAACTAATGAAAAACTGTTTTTT. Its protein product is CASSSTETNEKLFF. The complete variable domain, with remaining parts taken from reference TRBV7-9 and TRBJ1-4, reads DTGVSQNPRHKITKRGQNVTFRCDPISEHNRLYWYRQTLGQGPEFLTYFQNEAQLEKSRLLSDRFSAERPKGSFSTLEIQRTEQGDSAMYLCASSSTETNEKLFFGSGTQLSVL.

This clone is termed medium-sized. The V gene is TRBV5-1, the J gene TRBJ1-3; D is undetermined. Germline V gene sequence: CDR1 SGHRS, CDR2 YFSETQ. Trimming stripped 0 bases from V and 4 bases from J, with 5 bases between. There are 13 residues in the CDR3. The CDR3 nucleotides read TGCGCCAGCAGCTTGGGCGGGGGAAACACCATATATTTT. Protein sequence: CASSLGGGNTIYF.

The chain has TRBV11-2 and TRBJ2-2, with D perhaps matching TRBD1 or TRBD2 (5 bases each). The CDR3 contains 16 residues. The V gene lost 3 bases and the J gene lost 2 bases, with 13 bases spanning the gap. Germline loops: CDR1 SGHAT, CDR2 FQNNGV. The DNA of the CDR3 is TGTGCCAGCAGCTTGAGGGGAGTGGTCAACACCGGGGAGCTGTTTTTT. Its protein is CASSLRGVVNTGELFF.

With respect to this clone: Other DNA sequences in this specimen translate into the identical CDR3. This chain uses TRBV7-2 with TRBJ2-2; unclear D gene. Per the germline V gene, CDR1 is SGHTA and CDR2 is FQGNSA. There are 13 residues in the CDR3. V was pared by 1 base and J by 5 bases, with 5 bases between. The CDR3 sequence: CASSLDRTGELFF. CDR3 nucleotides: TGTGCCAGCAGCTTAGATAGAACCGGGGAGCTGTTTTTT.

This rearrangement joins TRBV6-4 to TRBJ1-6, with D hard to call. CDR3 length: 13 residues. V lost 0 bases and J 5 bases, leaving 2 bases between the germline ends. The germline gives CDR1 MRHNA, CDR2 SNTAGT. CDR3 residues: CASSDSNNSPLHF. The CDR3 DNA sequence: TGTGCCAGCAGTGACTCGAATAATTCACCCCTCCACTTT.

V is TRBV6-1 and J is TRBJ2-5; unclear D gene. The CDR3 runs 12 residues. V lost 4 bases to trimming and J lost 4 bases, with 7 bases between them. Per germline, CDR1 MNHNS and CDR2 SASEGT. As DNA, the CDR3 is TGTGCCAGCAGTGGCAGTGGAGAGACCCAGTACTTC. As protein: CASSGSGETQYF.

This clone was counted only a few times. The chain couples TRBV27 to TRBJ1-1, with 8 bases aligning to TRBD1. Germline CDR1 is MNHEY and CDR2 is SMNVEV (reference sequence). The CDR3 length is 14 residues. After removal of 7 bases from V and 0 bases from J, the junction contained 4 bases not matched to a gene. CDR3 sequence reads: CASNRRGLNTEAFF. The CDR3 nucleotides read TGTGCCAGCAACCGCAGGGGGCTGAACACTGAAGCTTTCTTT.

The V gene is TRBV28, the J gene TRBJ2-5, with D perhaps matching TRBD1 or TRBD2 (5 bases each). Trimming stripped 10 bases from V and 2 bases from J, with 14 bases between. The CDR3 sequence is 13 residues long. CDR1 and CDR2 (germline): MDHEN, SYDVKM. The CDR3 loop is CATLIEGQETQYF. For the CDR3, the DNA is TGTGCCACCCTAATCGAGGGGCAAGAGACCCAGTACTTC.